The 6 T cell receptor beta chains below come from one sample, sequenced in a study of blood T cells in healthy people across ages. Together with a sample-barcoded 5' primer, a J-beta primer mix was included in a second PCR lasting roughly 6 to 12 cycles. TCRdb ran MiXCR on the 5' RACE reads and lists one entry per CDR3 protein. The data contain about 1.5 million distinct CDR3 sequences, about 42% of them singletons. The material sequenced was blood. These receptors came from a woman aged 18-35 years in good health.

This clonotype occurred a few times. At one boundary the junction diverges from the germline segment, which might be a read error. The chain combines TRBV11-2 with TRBJ2-7; TRBD2 might be the D (6 bases). CDR1 is SGHAT and CDR2 is FQNNGV in the germline V gene. The CDR3 contains 15 residues. The CDR3 DNA reads TGTGCCAGCACCCCTCCAGAGCGGGCCTCCAACGAGCAGTACTTC. Its protein product is CASTPPERASNEQYF.

The V and J genes are TRBV25-1 and TRBJ2-7; TRBD2 matches at 7 bases. After removal of 6 bases from V and 0 bases from J, the junction contained 8 bases not matched to a gene. CDR3 length: 15 amino acids. CDR1 is MGHDK and CDR2 is SYGVNS in the germline V gene. As DNA, the CDR3 is TGTGCCAGCAGAGAAGATCGCGGGAGCTCCTACGAGCAGTACTTC. This translates into CASREDRGSSYEQYF.

This chain uses TRBV27 with TRBJ1-5, with TRBD1 matching 7 bases. Trimming cost V 4 bases and J 7 bases; bases outside gene matches: 7. The CDR3 runs 14 residues. Per the germline V gene, CDR1 is MNHEY and CDR2 is SMNVEV (reference sequence). CDR3 in amino acids: CASSYRGQFQPQHF. DNA for the CDR3: TGTGCCAGCAGTTATAGGGGGCAATTCCAGCCCCAGCATTTT.

The gene calls are TRBV4-1 and TRBJ2-7; 8 bases align to TRBD2. The V and J ends lost 3 bases and 6 bases, in that order; junction bases with no gene match: 13. Germline V gives CDR1 MGHRA, CDR2 YSYEKL. The CDR3 totals 16 residues. CDR3 protein: CASSQETRGLAVEQYF. The DNA of the CDR3 is TGCGCCAGCAGCCAGGAGACCCGCGGACTAGCAGTCGAGCAGTACTTC.

A note on this clonotype: Since a much larger clone is just one base distant, this may be a read error. This rearrangement joins TRBV20-1 to TRBJ2-7; 8 nucleotides agree with TRBD1. The CDR3 consists of 14 residues. The V gene's germline CDR1 is DFQATT and CDR2 SNEGSKA (reference sequence). V gave up 5 bases and J gave up 7 bases; unmatched junction bases: 13. CDR3 region: CSAPRTGFIYEQYF. CDR3 nucleotides: TGCAGTGCTCCCCGGACAGGGTTTATCTATGAGCAGTACTTC.

The chain combines TRBV20-1 with TRBJ2-5; 7 bases match TRBD1. Germline CDR1 reads DFQATT; CDR2 reads SNEGSKA (reference sequence). The CDR3 extends over 15 amino acids. J was trimmed by 2 bases and V by 4 bases; bases with no gene match: 10. Here the CDR3 DNA reads TGCAGTGCTACTCCCCGACAGGGTGTACAAGAGACCCAGTACTTC. This sequence encodes CSATPRQGVQETQYF.